A selection of T cell receptor beta chains follows, all from one sample in a study of HIV-infected patients and healthy controls. A single record per CDR3 protein comes from TCRdb applying MiXCR to the 5' RACE reads. The sample holds 8,000 to 11,000 distinct CDR3 sequences, roughly 8% seen once. The sequenced sample consisted of blood. Source of these receptors: an adult in good health. Each CDR3 is given with its conserved first and last residue. A D gene is named only where the DNA matches it firmly. Clone size is shown for a subset of rows, as once, few, many or a class of expanded clone.

cdr3_aa	clone_size	v_call	d_call
CASSFRAAETQYF	medium-sized	TRBV5-1	.
CASSSASNTEAFF	many	TRBV5-4	.
CASSLRVPTDTQYF	few	TRBV5-1	.
CASSPDSYYGYTF	medium-sized	TRBV2	.
CASSRPPGQGRDSSNYGYTF	many	TRBV18	TRBD1
CASRDQTATNEKLFF	many	TRBV6-1	.
CASRRLLQETQYF	.	TRBV6-1	.
CASGSWGRAYEQYF	.	TRBV12-5	.
CASRIGTSGVQGETQYF	.	TRBV7-2	TRBD2
CASSLVDQPQHF	medium-sized	TRBV11-2	.
CASSLMANTEAFF	many	TRBV12-3/TRBV12-4	.
CASSPRDRGEKLFF	many	TRBV6-1	TRBD1
CASSAPRGLAISTDTQYF	medium-sized	TRBV9	TRBD1